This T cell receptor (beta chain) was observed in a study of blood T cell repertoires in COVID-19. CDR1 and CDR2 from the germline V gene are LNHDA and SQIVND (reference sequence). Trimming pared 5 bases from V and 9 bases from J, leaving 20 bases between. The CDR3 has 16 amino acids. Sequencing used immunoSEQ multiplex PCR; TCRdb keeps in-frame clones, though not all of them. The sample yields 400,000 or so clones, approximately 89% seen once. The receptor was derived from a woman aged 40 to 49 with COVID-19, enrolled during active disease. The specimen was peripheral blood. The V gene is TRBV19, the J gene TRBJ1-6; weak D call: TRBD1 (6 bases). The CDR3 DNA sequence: TGTGCCAGTAGTGATGACAGAAGGTTAGGGGGTTCACCCCTCCACTTT. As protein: CASSDDRRLGGSPLHF.